The clone carrying this TCR beta chain has at least ten counts. The antigen is unknown. TCRdb re-analysed the reads in MiXCR, keeping a single row per CDR3 protein. The table lists roughly 230,000 distinct CDR3 sequences, 15% to 20% of them singletons, with roughly half in the top ten. The data were obtained in a study of T cell repertoires in cytomegalovirus infection. Study overall: From public TCR beta signatures came an indication of both CMV infection and matching HLA type. Overall study findings and caveats: Dominating the ex vivo response were HLA-C-restricted CMV-specific TCR beta clonotypes. Cumulative public TCR beta family frequency identified CMV carriers with the relevant HLA.

J was trimmed by 2 bases and V by 4 bases; bases with no gene match: 2. Germline V gene data show CDR1 as MGHDK and CDR2 as SYGVNS. The CDR3 covers 15 residues. Sequenced: CD8+ T cells from PBMCs. This clonotype was sampled from a human donor in good health (CMV status not recorded). Some clones in this sample may be carry-over from other donors' samples. This rearrangement joins TRBV25-1 to TRBJ2-6; 7 bases agree with TRBD1. Here the CDR3 reads CASSATGPGANVLTF. CDR3 coding DNA: TGTGCCAGCAGTGCGACAGGGCCTGGGGCCAACGTCCTGACTTTC.